A selection of T cell receptor beta chains follows, all from one sample in a study of T-cell reconstitution after alpha-beta-depleted transplantation in children. TCRdb re-called the PCR reads with MiXCR, one entry per CDR3 protein. The profile shows over 200,000 distinct CDR3 sequences, approximately 10% of them singletons. This material consisted of PBMCs from the stem cell graft donor, taken from the stem cell graft. The receptors shown here come from a human donor who donated a stem cell graft to a child with acute lymphoblastic leukemia. The CDR3 runs from the conserved cysteine through the conserved F or W. Each record gives: V gene, D gene, J gene, clone size, CDR3 DNA, CDR3 protein. A D gene is named only where the DNA matches it firmly. Rows give clone size only sometimes, using once, few, many, or a class for an expanded clone.

>TRBV20-1|NA|TRBJ2-1|many
TGCAGTGCTCAAACCCTAGCAAATAATGAGCAGTTCTTC
CSAQTLANNEQFF
>TRBV11-2|NA|TRBJ1-1|NA
TGTGCCAGCAGCCCCAAGGTTGCTGACACTGAAGCTTTCTTT
CASSPKVADTEAFF
>TRBV27|TRBD1|TRBJ2-7|NA
TGTGCCAGCCGCGCCGGGACAGGGGGCTGGGAGCAGTACTTC
CASRAGTGGWEQYF
>TRBV25-1|NA|TRBJ2-1|NA
TGTGCCAGCAGGGACGGTGAGGCCAATGAGCAGTTCTTC
CASRDGEANEQFF
>TRBV21-1|NA|TRBJ1-3|many
TGTGCCAGCAGCGAAAGCTGTGAGACGCGTACAGATTTT
CASSESCETRTDF
>TRBV20-1|TRBD1|TRBJ1-2|NA
TGCAGTGCTAGGTGGACAGGGAACTATGGCTACACCTTC
CSARWTGNYGYTF
>TRBV11-3|NA|TRBJ2-1|many
TGTGCCAGCAGCTTAGATCCCGAATACAATGAGCAGTTCTTC
CASSLDPEYNEQFF
>TRBV5-1|NA|TRBJ2-7|few
TGCGCCAGCAGCTTGGCAATAGGGGAATACGAGCAGTACTTC
CASSLAIGEYEQYF
>TRBV18|NA|TRBJ2-1|NA
TGTGCCAGCTCACCCGGACAGAGAACCAACAATGAGCAGTTCTTC
CASSPGQRTNNEQFF
>TRBV6-5|NA|TRBJ2-1|NA
TGTGCCAGCAGTTACTCGACAGCTACACTCGACTACAATGAGCAGTTCTTC
CASSYSTATLDYNEQFF
>TRBV11-3|TRBD2|TRBJ2-3|NA
TGTGCCAGCAGCCCTGGACTAGAAACATCAGATACGCAGTATTTT
CASSPGLETSDTQYF
>TRBV5-1|NA|TRBJ2-7|NA
TGCGCCAGCAGCTTGGAAGTGGGGGGGGCCGGGCCCTACGAGCAGTACTTC
CASSLEVGGAGPYEQYF
>TRBV14|NA|TRBJ2-7|many
TGTGCCAGCAGCCCACAGGTGTACTACGAGCAGTACTTC
CASSPQVYYEQYF
>TRBV12-5|NA|TRBJ1-1|few
TGTGCTAGTGGTAGGGAAAGGGACTACGCGAAGGTTCACACTGAAGCTTTCTTT
CASGRERDYAKVHTEAFF
>TRBV5-1|TRBD1|TRBJ1-5|NA
TGCGCCAGCAGCTTGGACGGGACAGGGGGGGCTCAGCCCCAGCATTTT
CASSLDGTGGAQPQHF
>TRBV15|NA|TRBJ1-5|NA
TGTGCCACCAGCAGAGTTTCGGGTGCCGTCCATTATAGCAATCAGCCCCAGCATTTT
CATSRVSGAVHYSNQPQHF
>TRBV7-6|TRBD1|TRBJ2-7|NA
TGTGCCAGCAGCTTCGGGGGGACAGGGGGGCGTATAATGTACTTC
CASSFGGTGGRIMYF
>TRBV5-1|TRBD2|TRBJ2-2|few
TGCGCCAGCAGCCCCGTGGGGGGGACGAACACCGGGGAGCTGTTTTTT
CASSPVGGTNTGELFF
>TRBV5-1|TRBD1|TRBJ1-1|few
TGCGCCAGCAGCCCCGGGGACAGGTGGGAAGCTTTCTTT
CASSPGDRWEAFF
>TRBV7-9|TRBD1|TRBJ1-2|NA
TGTGCCAGCAGCTTAGATACCGGGACAGGGTATGGCTACACCTTC
CASSLDTGTGYGYTF
>TRBV7-2|NA|TRBJ2-2|many
TGTGCCAGCAGCTTATACGGCAGCGGGGAGCTGTTTTTT
CASSLYGSGELFF
>TRBV12-3/TRBV12-4|NA|TRBJ2-2|NA
TGTGCCAGCAGTTTAGTCAGCCCAGCGAACACCGGGGAGCTGTTTTTT
CASSLVSPANTGELFF
>TRBV27|TRBD1|TRBJ2-1|NA
TGTGCCAGCCAGGGACAGGGGACGGCGCTCGTATGGGAGCAGTTCTTC
CASQGQGTALVWEQFF
>TRBV7-9|NA|TRBJ2-1|NA
TGTGCCAGCAGCTTAGTTTTCGGCGGAAACAATGAGCAGTTCTTC
CASSLVFGGNNEQFF
>TRBV4-3|NA|TRBJ2-7|few
TGCGCCAGCAGCCAAGGACAGGAGGGTCCTCGAGGCGAGCAGTACTTC
CASSQGQEGPRGEQYF
>TRBV9|NA|TRBJ1-1|few
TGTGCCAGCAGCCCCCCTGACACTGAAGCTTTCTTT
CASSPPDTEAFF
>TRBV14|NA|TRBJ2-7|many
TGTGCCAGCAGCCAACATGGGGAGCACGAGCAGTACTTC
CASSQHGEHEQYF
>TRBV12-3/TRBV12-4|NA|TRBJ2-2|many
TGTGCCAGCATACCCGGGGTAAACACCGGGGAGCTGTTTTTT
CASIPGVNTGELFF
>TRBV5-1|NA|TRBJ2-2|few
TGCGCCAGCAGAGCTGCTGACACCGGGGAGCTGTTTTTT
CASRAADTGELFF
>TRBV5-1|TRBD1|TRBJ2-1|few
TGCGCCAGCAGCTTGGAACTTCAGGGGGCTGGTTCCTACAATGAGCAGTTCTTC
CASSLELQGAGSYNEQFF
>TRBV6-5|TRBD2|TRBJ2-3|NA
TGTGCCAGCAGTTATAGCGGGGGGGCAGATACGCAGTATTTT
CASSYSGGADTQYF
>TRBV29-1|TRBD1|TRBJ1-2|many
TGCAGCGTTGATCCCTCAGGGCAGGGGGCGATTGGCTACACCTTC
CSVDPSGQGAIGYTF
>TRBV5-1|TRBD2|TRBJ2-2|many
TGCGCCAGCAGCCGCTCCAGCGGGGGGGCGAACACCGGGGAGCTGTTTTTT
CASSRSSGGANTGELFF